These 22 T cell receptor beta chains were all obtained from the same sample, sequenced in a study of T cells in localized non-small cell lung cancer. TCRdb keeps only in-frame clones here, not all; method: immunoSEQ multiplex PCR. The table has around 33,000 clones, around 93% seen once. The sequenced sample was peripheral blood, obtained before any cancer treatment. All receptors come from a female donor at least 60 years old with stage I lung adenocarcinoma.

The rearrangement uses TRBV6-4 and TRBJ2-7, with D perhaps given as TRBD1 or TRBD2 (7 bases each). Germline-derived CDR1 and CDR2 are MRHNA and SNTAGT. The CDR3 is 15 amino acids. Trimming removed 2 bases from V and 0 bases from J, with 11 bases in between. This CDR3 reads CASSDSGDSSYEQYF. The CDR3 DNA reads as TGTGCCAGCAGTGACAGCGGGGACAGCTCCTACGAGCAGTACTTC.

V is TRBV11-3 and J is TRBJ1-1, with no clear D. Germline V gene data show CDR1 as SGHNT and CDR2 as YENEEA. This CDR3 has 13 residues. The V end lost 1 base, the J end lost 6 bases, and 9 bases lay between the germline ends. Written as DNA, the CDR3 is TGTGCCAGCAGCTTAGGGGGAATCTCTGAAGCTTTCTTT. Its translation: CASSLGGISEAFF.

This clone has a single count. The chain uses TRBV9 and TRBJ1-6, with D perhaps TRBD1 (6 bases). V was trimmed by 7 bases and J by 4 bases, leaving 6 bases between them. Germline V lookup: CDR1 SGDLS, CDR2 YYNGEE. The CDR3 runs 12 residues. CDR3 protein: CASGQYNSPLHF. For the CDR3, the DNA is TGTGCCAGCGGACAGTATAATTCACCCCTCCACTTT.

The chain couples TRBV27 to TRBJ2-5, with a tentative D call TRBD1 (6 bases). The CDR3 is made up of 12 amino acids. Trimming cost V 3 bases and J 5 bases, with 7 bases left between them. The V gene's germline CDR1 is MNHEY and CDR2 SMNVEV (reference sequence). The CDR3 DNA sequence: TGTGCCAGCAGTTTCACAGGGGAGACCCAGTACTTC. It is translated as CASSFTGETQYF.

The rearrangement uses TRBV29-1 and TRBJ1-2, with a tentative D call TRBD1 (5 bases). Germline V gene sequence: CDR1 SQVTM, CDR2 ANQGSEA. V was cut by 7 bases and J by 6 bases, with 15 bases left in between. The CDR3 covers 12 residues. The CDR3 DNA reads TGCAGCGGTGGGTTTGACAGAGATGGCTACACCTTC. Translation gives CSGGFDRDGYTF.

This clone was picked up one time. The rearrangement uses TRBV9 and TRBJ2-7; no firm D call. The germline gives CDR1 SGDLS, CDR2 YYNGEE. The CDR3 is 11 amino acids. The ends were cut back, 3 bases at V and 5 bases at J, with 6 bases in the middle. CDR3: CASSGTHEQYF. DNA for the CDR3: TGTGCCAGCAGCGGGACCCACGAGCAGTACTTC.

V usage is TRBV14 and J usage is TRBJ1-1; D possibly corresponds to TRBD1 (6 bases). The CDR3 length is 16 residues. Per germline, CDR1 SGHDN and CDR2 FVKESK. Trimming shortened V by 1 base and J by 1 base, and 13 bases separated the two germline ends. DNA of the CDR3: TGTGCCAGCAGCCAAGTGGTAGGGGGACCGAACACTGAAGCTTTCTTT. This encodes CASSQVVGGPNTEAFF.

The rearrangement uses TRBV5-1 and TRBJ1-1, with D possibly being TRBD1 (6 bases). Germline loops: CDR1 SGHRS, CDR2 YFSETQ. Trimming removed 3 bases at V and 5 bases at J, with 20 bases between. The CDR3 runs 16 residues. DNA for the CDR3: TGCGCCAGCAGCTCCCCCGGAGCAGGGGAGGGGACTGAAGCTTTCTTT. Residues: CASSSPGAGEGTEAFF.

The chain uses TRBV5-1 and TRBJ2-1; D is unresolved. The CDR3 sequence is 17 residues long. Trimming removed 0 bases at V and 1 base at J, with 14 bases between. CDR1 is SGHRS, CDR2 YFSETQ, per germline. The CDR3 loop is CASSLVRQDGSYNEQFF. The DNA for the CDR3 is TGCGCCAGCAGCTTGGTACGCCAGGACGGTTCCTACAATGAGCAGTTCTTC.

The chain recombines TRBV19 with TRBJ2-5; D uncertain. Germline V gene lookup returns CDR1 LNHDA and CDR2 SQIVND (reference sequence). The CDR3 consists of 13 residues. V lost 7 bases and J 1 base, leaving 10 bases between the germline ends. CDR3: CASNKDGQETQYF. The CDR3 DNA reads TGTGCCAGTAATAAGGACGGCCAAGAGACCCAGTACTTC.

The chain uses TRBV6-1 and TRBJ1-1; D unresolved. Per germline, CDR1 MNHNS and CDR2 SASEGT. V lost 7 bases to trimming and J lost 4 bases, with 16 bases between them. The CDR3 covers 14 residues. The CDR3 region has the DNA TGTGCCAGCACCGCCCTGGGATGGGCCACTGAAGCTTTCTTT. Its translation: CASTALGWATEAFF.

The rearrangement links TRBV5-1 to TRBJ2-7, with D possibly TRBD2 on 6 matching bases. The CDR3 has 16 residues. V was pared by 1 base and J by 0 bases, with 14 bases between. CDR1 and CDR2 from the germline V gene are SGHRS and YFSETQ. The CDR3 reads CASSLTVGTGSYEQYF. The CDR3 bases are TGCGCCAGCAGCTTGACGGTAGGGACTGGCTCCTACGAGCAGTACTTC.

The chain combines TRBV9 with TRBJ2-1, with TRBD2 identical over 11 bases. CDR1 is SGDLS, CDR2 YYNGEE, per germline. This CDR3 is 17 amino acids long. J gave up 0 bases and V 0 bases, and 2 bases lay outside the gene matches. CDR3 nucleotide sequence: TGTGCCAGCAGCGTAGCACTAGCGGGGGTCTCCTACAATGAGCAGTTCTTC. This translates into CASSVALAGVSYNEQFF.

The gene calls are TRBV30 and TRBJ1-5; 7 positions agree with TRBD1. The germline gives CDR1 GTSNPN, CDR2 SVGIG (reference sequence). This CDR3 has 15 amino acids. With 0 bases clipped from V and 0 bases from J, the junction kept 2 bases outside the gene matches. The CDR3, as DNA: TGTGCCTGGAGTGTCCGGACAGGTAGCAATCAGCCCCAGCATTTT. Amino acids: CAWSVRTGSNQPQHF.

V usage is TRBV6-1 and J usage is TRBJ1-2; D remains ambiguous. V was trimmed by 6 bases and J by 5 bases, leaving 7 bases between them. The CDR3 extends over 11 amino acids. Germline-derived CDR1 and CDR2 are MNHNS and SASEGT. The CDR3 sequence: CASRALYGYTF. Here the CDR3 DNA reads TGTGCCAGCAGGGCATTATATGGCTACACCTTC.

The chain employs TRBV6-1 and TRBJ1-2; no clear D. V lost 3 bases to trimming and J lost 14 bases, with 10 bases between them. The CDR3 spans 10 residues. Germline loops: CDR1 MNHNS, CDR2 SASEGT. The CDR3 DNA follows: TGTGCCAGCAGTGATGCAGCCACGACCTTC. Residues: CASSDAATTF.

The V call is TRBV10-2, the J call TRBJ2-2, with D tentatively TRBD1 (5 bases). This CDR3 contains 15 residues. V was cut by 4 bases and J by 0 bases, with 9 bases left in between. Germline lookup yields CDR1 WSHSY and CDR2 SAAADI. The CDR3 reads CASSGPGSNTGELFF. Written as DNA, the CDR3 is TGCGCCAGCAGTGGTCCAGGGTCGAACACCGGGGAGCTGTTTTTT.

This clone was found a few times. The rearrangement uses TRBV28 and TRBJ1-1; the D gene is possibly TRBD1 (5 bases). V was cut by 6 bases and J by 1 base, with 24 bases left in between. Germline V gene lookup returns CDR1 MDHEN and CDR2 SYDVKM. There are 18 residues in the CDR3. The DNA of the CDR3 is TGTGCCAGCAGCCGTTTAACTTGGGGTTGGGGGTCGAACACTGAAGCTTTCTTT. As protein: CASSRLTWGWGSNTEAFF.

The chain combines TRBV10-3 with TRBJ2-5; 11 bases agree with TRBD1. The V segment lost 6 bases and the J segment 2 bases; nucleotides outside the gene matches: 2. The germline gives CDR1 ENHRY, CDR2 SYGVKD. This CDR3 spans 14 amino acids. DNA for the CDR3: TGTGCCATCAGGGGGACAGGGGGTCAAGAGACCCAGTACTTC. Protein product: CAIRGTGGQETQYF.

The chain links TRBV5-1 to TRBJ2-6, with a possible D match to TRBD1 (5 bases). V lost 2 bases, J lost 2 bases, and 11 bases lay in between. Germline loops: CDR1 SGHRS, CDR2 YFSETQ. CDR3 length: 16 residues. The CDR3 bases are TGCGCCAGCAGCTTAACCCAGGGAACTGGGGCCAACGTCCTGACTTTC. Translating gives CASSLTQGTGANVLTF.

This rearrangement joins TRBV5-4 to TRBJ1-2; 7 nucleotides align to TRBD1. The germline V gene has CDR1 SGHNT and CDR2 YYREEE (reference sequence). The CDR3 runs 15 residues. V gave up 3 bases and J gave up 3 bases; unmatched junction bases: 8. The CDR3 here is CASSSRETGHYGYTF. CDR3 coding DNA: TGTGCCAGCAGCTCCCGGGAGACAGGGCACTATGGCTACACCTTC.

The chain carries TRBV28 and TRBJ1-1; the D gene is possibly TRBD1 (5 bases). The CDR3 runs 14 residues. Trimming took off 5 bases at V and 3 bases at J, with 13 bases between the two ends. Germline CDR1 and CDR2: MDHEN and SYDVKM. CDR3: CASSLYRDDTEAFF. CDR3 nucleotide sequence: TGTGCCAGCAGTCTTTACCGGGACGACACTGAAGCTTTCTTT.